The clone carrying this T cell receptor (beta chain) was observed a handful of times. What it binds is not known. The record originates from a study of T-cell memory formation after mild COVID-19. About the study: Clusters of TCRs were largely donor specific. General study results and limits: Later expanders leaned CD4+, whereas day 15 to 85 contracting clones were balanced CD4/CD8. Second-wave clones with a day 37 peak had unconfirmed SARS-CoV-2 specificity. Chiefly within CM and EM were the contracting CD4+ clones; CD8+ ones were within EMRA.

TCRdb independently ran MiXCR on the 5' RACE reads; one entry per CDR3 protein. Here the sample spans roughly 350,000 distinct CDR3 sequences, roughly an eighth being singletons. The germline CDR1 and CDR2 sequences are DFQATT and SNEGSKA (reference sequence). Trimming stripped 3 bases from V and 0 bases from J, with 18 bases between. The CDR3 loop spans 17 amino acids. The genes are TRBV20-1 and TRBJ2-1; D remains ambiguous. This sequence originates from a man aged 18 to 30 who had mild COVID-19 (a few samples of this study predate the infection). Cell type and time point are not known. Source material: PBMCs or a T cell subset sorted from them (not recorded which). The CDR3 region is CSASLLSGRSSYNEQFF. CDR3 DNA: TGCAGTGCTAGTTTATTGTCGGGTCGTAGCTCCTACAATGAGCAGTTCTTC.